These 19 T cell receptor beta chains share one sample of origin, sequenced in a study of neurological immune-mediated disorders. TCRdb processed the 5' RACE reads anew with MiXCR; each CDR3 protein has one entry. The sample includes approximately 74,000 distinct CDR3 sequences, about 9.7% seen only once; the top ten take 1.7%. The sample comprised PBMCs. The receptor source for this set is a man aged 50-60 years in good health.

This clonotype was counted many times. V is TRBV4-1 and J is TRBJ2-7; 8 bases match TRBD1. This CDR3 spans 15 amino acids. V dropped 6 bases and J dropped 2; count of bases not matched to a gene: 9. CDR1 MGHRA and CDR2 YSYEKL come from the germline V gene. Here the CDR3 DNA reads TGCGCCAGCAGTCATGGGACAGGAGGGACCTACGAGCAGTACTTC. It encodes CASSHGTGGTYEQYF.

This clonotype was counted many times. This chain links TRBV12-3 or TRBV12-4 with TRBJ2-7; D tentatively reads TRBD1 or TRBD2 (5 bases each). The V end was cut by 4 bases, the J end by 0 bases, with 16 bases between. CDR3 length equals 16 residues. CDR3 in DNA: TGTGCCAGCAGTTCATGGACCCTAGGGACCTCCTACGAGCAGTACTTC. Its translation: CASSSWTLGTSYEQYF.

Details on this clonotype: Being one base from a much bigger clone, this may be a read error. The chain couples TRBV28 to TRBJ1-1, with 9 positions matching TRBD1. The germline CDR1 and CDR2 sequences are MDHEN and SYDVKM. The CDR3 runs to 14 residues. The CDR3 bases are TGTGCCAGCAGTCTACCTTCCTCACAGGGGGCCGTTTTATTT. Protein: CASSLPSSQGAVLF. Full variable domain (remainder filled in from reference TRBV28 and TRBJ1-1): DVKVTQSSRYLVKRTGEKVFLECVQDMDHENMFWYRQDPGLGLRLIYFSYDVKMKEKGDIPEGYSVSREKKERFSLILESASTNQTSMYLCASSLPSSQGAVLFGQGTRLTVV.

This clonotype was observed at least ten times. This chain connects TRBV30 to TRBJ1-2, with D unclear. Trimming shortened V by 3 bases and J by 4 bases, and 15 bases separated the two germline ends. The V gene's germline CDR1 is GTSNPN and CDR2 SVGIG (reference sequence). The CDR3 is 14 amino acids. CDR3 nucleotides: TGTGCCTGGAGCCTCGCGTCCTCGGTCTATGGCTACACCTTC. Translation: CAWSLASSVYGYTF.

On this clonotype: One end of the junction varies from germline; a read error may be responsible. V is TRBV6-5 and J is TRBJ1-6; no firm D call. Germline V gene lookup returns CDR1 MNHEY and CDR2 SVGAGI. CDR3 length equals 14 residues. The CDR3 DNA is TGTGCCAGCAGTTACCAGGTGGGAAATTCACCCCTCTACTTT. This translates into CASSYQVGNSPLYF.

The chain joins TRBV28 to TRBJ1-5, with D perhaps TRBD1 (5 bases). This CDR3 spans 15 amino acids. Germline CDR1 reads MDHEN; CDR2 reads SYDVKM. V was shortened by 4 bases and J by 3 bases, with 13 bases between the two germline ends. The CDR3 spells CASSSQEKPNQPQHF. As DNA, the CDR3 is TGTGCCAGCAGTTCACAGGAAAAACCCAATCAGCCCCAGCATTTT. The variable domain in full, completed from reference TRBV28 and TRBJ1-5, reads DVKVTQSSRYLVKRTGEKVFLECVQDMDHENMFWYRQDPGLGLRLIYFSYDVKMKEKGDIPEGYSVSREKKERFSLILESASTNQTSMYLCASSSQEKPNQPQHFGDGTRLSIL.

This clonotype came up many times. The DNA for the CDR3 is TGTGCCAGCAGTTACTCTGCCCGGGAGAGGGGATATGGCTACACCTTC. It yields the protein CASSYSARERGYGYTF. The V and J genes are TRBV6-6 and TRBJ1-2; a possible D gene is TRBD1 (5 bases). CDR1 is MNHNY, CDR2 SVGAGI, per germline (reference sequence). The CDR3 length is 16 residues. V was clipped by 0 bases and J by 5 bases, with 16 bases between them.

The genes are TRBV27 and TRBJ1-1; D is perhaps TRBD1 (5 bases). Germline V gene sequence: CDR1 MNHEY, CDR2 SMNVEV (reference sequence). V gave up 0 bases and J gave up 4 bases, with 9 bases separating them. The CDR3 length is 14 residues. In DNA, the CDR3 is TGTGCCAGCAGTTTATCAGGGGATGGCACTGAAGCTTTCTTT. This translates into CASSLSGDGTEAFF.

This clonotype was counted many times. The chain couples TRBV20-1 to TRBJ1-2; maybe TRBD1 (5 bases). V was clipped by 2 bases and J by 3 bases, with 7 bases between them. The CDR3 has 12 residues. In germline, CDR1 is DFQATT, CDR2 SNEGSKA (reference sequence). The CDR3 DNA is TGCAGTGCTAGACAGGGTTACTATGGCTACACCTTC. It yields the protein CSARQGYYGYTF.

This clonotype was picked up many times. The chain joins TRBV20-1 to TRBJ2-3; 7 nucleotides line up with TRBD2. Trimming at V came to 0 bases and at J to 6 bases, leaving 9 bases not matched to a gene. This CDR3 has 15 residues. The germline V gene has CDR1 DFQATT and CDR2 SNEGSKA (reference sequence). The CDR3 DNA sequence: TGCAGTGCTAGAGATCAGCGGGGTGCGACTGATACGCAGTATTTT. This encodes CSARDQRGATDTQYF.

This clonotype was detected many times. The chain has TRBV6-2 or TRBV6-3 and TRBJ1-2; D remains ambiguous. Per the germline V gene, CDR1 is MNHEY and CDR2 is SVGEGT. The CDR3 totals 14 residues. Trimming pared 4 bases from V and 2 bases from J, leaving 11 bases between. This CDR3 is CASSLITPNYGYTF. DNA for the CDR3: TGTGCCAGCAGTTTAATAACACCGAACTATGGCTACACCTTC.

In its sample, this clonotype was seen many times. The gene calls are TRBV29-1 and TRBJ1-1, with TRBD1 matching over 7 bases. After removal of 4 bases from V and 4 bases from J, the junction contained 12 bases not matched to a gene. In germline, CDR1 is SQVTM, CDR2 ANQGSEA. CDR3 length equals 15 residues. The CDR3 is CSVVWRGRRVTEAFF. For the CDR3, the DNA is TGCAGCGTTGTTTGGAGGGGGCGTCGTGTCACTGAAGCTTTCTTT.

This clonotype appeared many times. This sequence joins TRBV3-1 and TRBJ2-1; tentatively, D is TRBD2 (6 bases). The germline V gene has CDR1 LGHDT and CDR2 YNNKEL (reference sequence). The CDR3 runs to 17 residues. Between the trimmed V and J ends, which lost 4 bases and 1 base, there was a span of 17 bases. The CDR3 region has the DNA TGTGCCAGCAGCCCCCGGTCGAGCGGGCCTTCCTACAATGAGCAGTTCTTC. The encoded protein is CASSPRSSGPSYNEQFF.

This clonotype has at least ten counts. The chain has TRBV6-6 and TRBJ2-7, with TRBD1 matching 9 bases. The CDR3 loop spans 14 amino acids. The V and J ends lost 2 bases and 3 bases, in that order; junction bases with no gene match: 2. Germline V gene data show CDR1 as MNHNY and CDR2 as SVGAGI (reference sequence). The CDR3 region is CASSYGTGIYEQYF. As DNA, the CDR3 is TGTGCCAGCAGTTACGGGACAGGGATCTACGAGCAGTACTTC.

This clonotype came up many times. The chain carries TRBV6-1 and TRBJ2-5; D possibly uses TRBD1 or TRBD2 (5 bases each). The ends were cut back, 4 bases at V and 1 base at J, with 22 bases in the middle. Germline V gene lookup returns CDR1 MNHNS and CDR2 SASEGT. This CDR3 has 18 residues. The CDR3 here is CASSGRDLTNRAQETQYF. DNA of the CDR3: TGTGCCAGCAGTGGTCGGGACCTCACTAATCGGGCCCAAGAGACCCAGTACTTC.

This clonotype was seen many times. The J gene is TRBJ1-1, the V gene TRBV10-3, with D maybe TRBD1 (5 bases). The CDR3 loop spans 13 amino acids. Between the trimmed V and J ends, which lost 7 bases and 5 bases, there was a span of 14 bases. Germline CDR1 ENHRY, CDR2 SYGVKD. CDR3 coding DNA: TGTGCCATCATCGGGGCTTCGGGAACTGAAGCTTTCTTT. It yields the protein CAIIGASGTEAFF.

The chain joins TRBV6-1 to TRBJ1-2; TRBD1 agrees at 8 bases. Germline CDR1 is MNHNS and CDR2 is SASEGT. The CDR3 spans 15 residues. Trimming cost V 5 bases and J 4 bases; bases outside gene matches: 9. The CDR3 reads CASSNGQGRSYGYTF. In DNA form, the CDR3 reads TGTGCCAGCAGTAACGGACAGGGTCGTTCCTATGGCTACACCTTC.

This clonotype was recorded many times. The chain is built from TRBV5-1 and TRBJ2-1; D is unresolved. The V gene lost 5 bases and the J gene lost 6 bases, with 9 bases spanning the gap. This CDR3 is built from 12 residues. Germline loops: CDR1 SGHRS, CDR2 YFSETQ. In DNA form, the CDR3 reads TGCGCCAGCAGAAATCAAGGCAATGAGCAGTTCTTC. This sequence encodes CASRNQGNEQFF.

V usage is TRBV3-1 and J usage is TRBJ2-2; 9 nucleotides line up with TRBD1. CDR1 and CDR2 (germline): LGHDT, YNNKEL (reference sequence). Trimming removed 4 bases from V and 3 bases from J; junction bases left unmatched: 6. The CDR3 has 16 amino acids. The CDR3 reads CASSLRTGADTGELFF. The CDR3 bases are TGTGCCAGCAGCCTCAGGACAGGGGCGGACACCGGGGAGCTGTTTTTT.